This T cell receptor (beta chain) was identified during a study of cytomegalovirus exposure and HLA in healthy donors. Whole-study findings and limits: Presence/absence analyses assumed roughly uniform sequencing depth across donors. The authors later found TCR association rates varying by HLA locus, with DRB1 most and HLA-C fewest. Prior analysis indicated that the majority of TCR beta V segments exhibited productivity approximately 87% or approximately 30% of the time.

Points on this clone: Antigen unknown.

The PCR used 60 Vbeta and 13 Jbeta primers. The assay was immunoSEQ multiplex PCR, and TCRdb's table has in-frame clones only and misses some. The table records around 160,000 clones, 68% of them present only once. The clonotype was recovered from a man aged 50 to 59 in good health and CMV-seronegative. The sequenced material came from PBMCs.

The CDR3 sequence is CASSLPNSLGKTQYF. For the CDR3, the DNA is TGTGCCAGCAGCTTACCGAATAGCTTAGGAAAGACCCAGTACTTC. The rearrangement links TRBV13 to TRBJ2-5; no firm D call. Trimming removed 2 bases at V and 6 bases at J, with 16 bases between. This CDR3 is built from 15 residues. Per the germline V gene, CDR1 is PRHDT and CDR2 is FYEKMQ (reference sequence).